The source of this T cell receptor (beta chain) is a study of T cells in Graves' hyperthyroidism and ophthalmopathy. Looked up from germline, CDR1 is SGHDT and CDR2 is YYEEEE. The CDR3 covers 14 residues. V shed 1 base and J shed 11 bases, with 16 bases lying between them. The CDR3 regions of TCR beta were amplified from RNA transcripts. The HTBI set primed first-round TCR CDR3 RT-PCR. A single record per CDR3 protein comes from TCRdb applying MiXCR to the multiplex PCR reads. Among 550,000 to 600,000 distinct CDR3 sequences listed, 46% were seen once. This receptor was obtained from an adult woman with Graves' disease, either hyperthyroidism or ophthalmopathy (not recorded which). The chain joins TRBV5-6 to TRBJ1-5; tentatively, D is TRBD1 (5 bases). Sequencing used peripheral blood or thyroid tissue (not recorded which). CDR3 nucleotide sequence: TGTGCCAGCAGCTTGCAAGGGGAAGGATGGTCCCAGCATTTT. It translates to CASSLQGEGWSQHF. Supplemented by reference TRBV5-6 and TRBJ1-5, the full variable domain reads DAGVTQSPTHLIKTRGQQVTLRCSPKSGHDTVSWYQQALGQGPQFIFQYYEEEERQRGNFPDRFSGHQFPNYSSELNVNALLLGDSALYLCASSLQGEGWSQHFGDGTRLSIL.